What follows is one T cell receptor (beta chain) and its context. Newly diagnosed hyperthyroidism, duration under 2 months, in patients aged 18 to 65. Diagnoses used clinical symptoms, serum thyroxine and TRAb, thyroid ultrasound and orbital computed tomography. Amplified TCR beta CDR3 regions derived from RNA transcripts. The HTBI primer set drove a first-round RT-PCR of the TCR CDR3. TCRdb analysed the multiplex PCR reads with MiXCR anew, one entry per CDR3 protein. The sample lists some 720,000 distinct CDR3 sequences; around 15% were seen once. This entry belongs to a study of T cells in Graves' hyperthyroidism and ophthalmopathy. Across the study: Upon initial diagnosis and before any treatment, peripheral blood was collected.

The CDR3 is 14 amino acids. Per germline, CDR1 MDHEN and CDR2 SYDVKM. J was trimmed by 1 base and V by 6 bases; bases with no gene match: 3. The chain is built from TRBV28 and TRBJ1-2; 9 bases are shared with TRBD1. Sequencing was carried out using blood. The sequence was collected from a man aged 18-30 years with Graves' hyperthyroidism. The CDR3 coding sequence is TGTGCCAGCAGAACAGGGGGCTTTAACTATGGCTACACCTTC. Amino acid sequence: CASRTGGFNYGYTF.